The 21 T cell receptor beta chains listed next were all sequenced from one sample in a study of long-term antiretroviral therapy in people with HIV. Researchers ran immunoSEQ v3.0 at survey level. Produced via immunoSEQ multiplex PCR; TCRdb's table is partial and in-frame only. The sample yields roughly 42,000 clones, more than 80% seen once. This sample comprised unsorted PBMCs, obtained 3.1 years after starting antiretroviral therapy. The origin of the receptors is a woman in her forties or fifties with HIV.

The chain employs TRBV5-4 and TRBJ1-2, with D possibly being TRBD1 (6 bases). This CDR3 spans 13 amino acids. Germline CDR1 is SGHNT and CDR2 is YYREEE (reference sequence). V lost 4 bases and J 3 bases, leaving 10 bases between the germline ends. This CDR3 reads CASSQQGYYGYTF. The CDR3 DNA follows: TGTGCCAGCAGCCAGCAGGGGTACTATGGCTACACCTTC.

This clone was found a few times. The chain carries TRBV29-1 and TRBJ1-1; D gene unclear. Per the germline V gene, CDR1 is SQVTM and CDR2 is ANQGSEA. The length of the CDR3 is 12 residues. Trimming pared 6 bases from V and 2 bases from J, leaving 10 bases between. The CDR3 loop is CSVSGKNTEAFF. DNA of the CDR3: TGCAGCGTCAGTGGGAAAAACACTGAAGCTTTCTTT.

The rearrangement joins TRBV7-2 to TRBJ2-1; 10 bases agree with TRBD2. This CDR3 is built from 14 residues. J was trimmed by 6 bases and V by 5 bases; bases with no gene match: 4. Germline V gene lookup returns CDR1 SGHTA and CDR2 FQGNSA. CDR3 amino acids: CASSPRTSGNEQFF. The CDR3 coding sequence is TGTGCCAGCAGCCCCCGGACTAGCGGCAATGAGCAGTTCTTC.

The chain carries TRBV5-6 and TRBJ1-2; D remains unclear. From germline, CDR1 is SGHDT and CDR2 YYEEEE. The V end lost 0 bases, the J end lost 6 bases, and 12 bases lay between the germline ends. The CDR3 sequence is 14 residues long. CDR3 region: CASSLVAAPHGYTF. In DNA, the CDR3 is TGTGCCAGCAGCTTGGTGGCGGCTCCCCATGGCTACACCTTC.

The chain employs TRBV15 and TRBJ2-3, with D possibly matching TRBD2 (5 bases). Germline loops: CDR1 LNHNV, CDR2 YYDKDF (reference sequence). The CDR3 is made up of 14 amino acids. Trimming stripped 1 base from V and 9 bases from J, with 14 bases between. The CDR3 here is CATSRAQEVSTQYF. In nucleotides, the CDR3 is TGTGCCACCAGCAGAGCTCAGGAGGTTTCCACGCAGTATTTT.

This sequence joins TRBV7-3 and TRBJ2-5; weak D call: TRBD2 (5 bases). The V gene's germline CDR1 is SGHTA and CDR2 FQGTGA. Between the trimmed V and J ends, which lost 1 base and 5 bases, there was a span of 14 bases. The CDR3 is 15 amino acids. The CDR3 nucleotides read TGTGCCAGCAGCTTAAACCCAGTAACGGGGGAGACCCAGTACTTC. It codes for CASSLNPVTGETQYF.

The gene calls are TRBV4-1 and TRBJ1-2; 7 bases are a match to TRBD1. With 3 bases clipped from V and 6 bases from J, the junction kept 10 bases outside the gene matches. The CDR3 contains 15 residues. Germline V gene sequence: CDR1 MGHRA, CDR2 YSYEKL. CDR3: CASSQNQGVQNGYTF. The CDR3 DNA is TGCGCCAGCAGCCAGAACCAGGGGGTTCAGAATGGCTACACCTTC.

This chain uses TRBV9 with TRBJ1-1; tentatively, D is TRBD1 (6 bases). Trimming removed 3 bases at V and 1 base at J, with 16 bases between. Germline-derived CDR1 and CDR2 are SGDLS and YYNGEE. The CDR3 is 16 residues long. CDR3 sequence (DNA): TGTGCCAGCAGCGGAGGAGGGGGACGTCCGAACACTGAAGCTTTCTTT. Encoded protein: CASSGGGGRPNTEAFF.

This chain uses TRBV4-2 with TRBJ2-7; 7 nucleotides align to TRBD1. The CDR3 consists of 16 residues. The junction had 11 bases not matched to a gene; V was cut back by 3 bases and J by 3 bases. Germline V gives CDR1 LGHNA, CDR2 YNFKEQ. CDR3 DNA sequence: TGTGCCAGCAGCCACTCACTTTCGGGACAGAACTACGAGCAGTACTTC. Translation: CASSHSLSGQNYEQYF.

The chain links TRBV13 to TRBJ1-1, with D possibly matching TRBD1 (5 bases). CDR1 and CDR2 from the germline V gene are PRHDT and FYEKMQ (reference sequence). The CDR3 spans 15 residues. Trimming removed 4 bases at V and 1 base at J, with 13 bases between. CDR3 loop: CASSYRTGGNTEAFF. The CDR3 nucleotides are TGTGCCAGCAGCTACCGCACAGGAGGGAACACTGAAGCTTTCTTT.

The chain uses TRBV2 and TRBJ2-1, with D uncertain. Trimming took 8 bases from V and 0 from J, leaving 11 bases between them. CDR1 and CDR2 (germline): SNHLY, FYNNEI. CDR3 length equals 14 residues. CDR3 residues: CASAAVSSYNEQFF. The CDR3 DNA reads TGTGCCAGCGCAGCTGTGAGCTCCTACAATGAGCAGTTCTTC.

The rearrangement links TRBV6-5 to TRBJ1-1; D is undetermined. In germline, CDR1 is MNHEY, CDR2 SVGAGI. The CDR3 consists of 13 residues. V shed 4 bases and J shed 4 bases, with 10 bases lying between them. CDR3 coding DNA: TGTGCCAGCAGTTTCGACCTGGTCACTGAAGCTTTCTTT. Protein: CASSFDLVTEAFF.

The chain recombines TRBV4-3 with TRBJ2-7; 7 nucleotides line up with TRBD1. V lost 3 bases to trimming and J lost 0 bases; unmatched junction nucleotides: 14. The germline V gene encodes CDR1 LGHNA and CDR2 YSLEER. CDR3 length: 18 residues. This CDR3 reads CASSQAMGDSSRSYEQYF. CDR3 sequence (DNA): TGCGCCAGCAGCCAGGCAATGGGGGACAGTAGCCGCTCCTACGAGCAGTACTTC.

The rearrangement uses TRBV6-6 and TRBJ2-7; TRBD2 agrees at 11 bases. Losses at the gene ends were 6 bases for V and 5 bases for J; bases not matched to a gene: 6. CDR1 is MNHNY, CDR2 SVGAGI, per germline (reference sequence). The CDR3 loop spans 14 amino acids. CDR3 sequence: CASRLAGGGNEQYF. The CDR3 coding sequence is TGTGCCAGCAGGCTAGCGGGGGGAGGGAACGAGCAGTACTTC.

This chain links TRBV7-6 with TRBJ1-4; 8 nucleotides match TRBD1. Germline trimming cut 3 bases from V and 4 bases from J; bases unmatched to any gene: 1. Germline values: CDR1 SGHVS, CDR2 FNYEAQ. The CDR3 covers 14 residues. CDR3: CASSFGQGNEKLFF. As DNA, the CDR3 is TGTGCCAGCAGCTTCGGACAGGGTAATGAAAAACTGTTTTTT.

This clone was detected once. V gene TRBV5-6 combines with J gene TRBJ2-3; maybe TRBD2 (7 bases). Germline V gene sequence: CDR1 SGHDT, CDR2 YYEEEE. The V gene lost 4 bases and the J gene lost 2 bases, with 17 bases spanning the gap. The CDR3 sequence is 16 residues long. The CDR3 DNA sequence: TGTGCCAGCAGCCCCTTGGGGGGGGCCCCCACAGATACGCAGTATTTT. Translated, it gives CASSPLGGAPTDTQYF.

The chain joins TRBV19 to TRBJ1-2; unclear D gene. The ends were cut back, 7 bases at V and 4 bases at J, with 19 bases in the middle. This CDR3 region has 15 residues. Germline V gives CDR1 LNHDA, CDR2 SQIVND (reference sequence). This CDR3 reads CASIPATGSPYGYTF. Here the CDR3 DNA reads TGTGCCAGTATTCCAGCGACTGGATCTCCCTATGGCTACACCTTC.

The rearrangement uses TRBV7-9 and TRBJ2-5; D tentatively reads TRBD1 or TRBD2 (5 bases each). CDR3 length: 14 amino acids. Germline-derived CDR1 and CDR2 are SEHNR and FQNEAQ (reference sequence). V lost 0 bases to trimming and J lost 1 base, with 6 bases between them. The CDR3 loop is CASSLAGGQETQYF. DNA of the CDR3: TGTGCCAGCAGCTTAGCTGGGGGCCAAGAGACCCAGTACTTC.

This chain connects TRBV9 to TRBJ2-7; 7 nucleotides match TRBD1. The J segment lost 5 bases and the V segment lost 1 base, leaving 3 bases of the junction unmatched. The CDR3 extends over 13 amino acids. Germline loops: CDR1 SGDLS, CDR2 YYNGEE. The CDR3 loop is CASSVKGGHEQYF. The CDR3 region has the DNA TGTGCCAGCAGCGTAAAAGGGGGCCACGAGCAGTACTTC. Combining the CDR3 with reference TRBV9 and TRBJ2-7 gives the whole variable domain DSGVTQTPKHLITATGQRVTLRCSPRSGDLSVYWYQQSLDQGLQFLIQYYNGEERAKGNILERFSAQQFPDLHSELNLSSLELGDSALYFCASSVKGGHEQYFGPGTRLTVT.

The rearrangement links TRBV13 to TRBJ2-3; 8 bases map to TRBD2. J was trimmed by 2 bases and V by 5 bases; bases with no gene match: 12. CDR1 and CDR2 from the germline V gene are PRHDT and FYEKMQ (reference sequence). The CDR3 runs 17 residues. CDR3 sequence (DNA): TGTGCCAGCAGCCCCGGAGTCATAGCGGGGACCACAGATACGCAGTATTTT. Its translation is CASSPGVIAGTTDTQYF.

This clone showed up just a few times. The rearrangement uses TRBV7-9 and TRBJ1-1, with a possible D match to TRBD1 (6 bases). V gave up 4 bases and J gave up 1 base, with 10 bases separating them. The germline gives CDR1 SEHNR, CDR2 FQNEAQ (reference sequence). This CDR3 has 14 residues. The CDR3 nucleotides read TGTGCCAGCAGCTCAACAGGGACGAACACTGAAGCTTTCTTT. Translation: CASSSTGTNTEAFF.